This TCR beta chain was profiled in a study of cytomegalovirus exposure and HLA in healthy donors. Primers: 60 Vbeta forward and 13 Jbeta reverse. Assay: immunoSEQ multiplex PCR; the TCRdb copy retains only in-frame clones and omits some. This sample has about 130,000 clones, with roughly 70% found just once. Whole-study findings and limits: Previous analysis showed most TCR beta V segments were productive about 87% or about 30% of the time.

Details on this clone: Its antigen is unknown.

This sequence was found in a man between 18 and 29 years old in good health and CMV-seropositive. The sample taken for sequencing was PBMCs.

CDR3 loop: CASSTSTRGEQYF. The CDR3 DNA reads TGTGCCAGTAGTACCTCAACCCGGGGGGAGCAGTACTTC. The chain links TRBV19 to TRBJ2-7; D may be TRBD2 (6 bases). The CDR3 is 13 residues long. Trimming pared 4 bases from V and 7 bases from J, leaving 14 bases between. The germline CDR1 and CDR2 sequences are LNHDA and SQIVND (reference sequence).